What follows describes a single T cell receptor (beta chain). Time point: cycle 4 day 1 (C4D1), after around six weeks of nivolumab. Exposure to brentuximab vedotin varied, and each patient had relapsed following autologous stem cell transplantation. This CDR3 is 14 amino acids long. Germline CDR1 reads LNHDA; CDR2 reads SQIVND (reference sequence). The V end was cut by 0 bases, the J end by 3 bases, with 9 bases between. The source of the sample is a study of PD-1 blockade in classical Hodgkin lymphoma. Some clones are missing from TCRdb's copy, which holds only in-frame ones; the method was immunoSEQ multiplex PCR. The sample includes 30,000 or so clones, about four fifths seen only once; the top ten take around 15%.

This TCR came from a human donor with classical Hodgkin lymphoma. Sequencing was performed on peripheral blood mononuclear cells (PBMCs), taken before the fourth cycle of nivolumab. The V gene is TRBV19, the J gene TRBJ2-7; TRBD1 is a possible D gene (5 bases). The CDR3 DNA reads as TGTGCCAGTAGTATAGATCACAGGTTCTACGAGCAGTACTTC. Its translation: CASSIDHRFYEQYF.